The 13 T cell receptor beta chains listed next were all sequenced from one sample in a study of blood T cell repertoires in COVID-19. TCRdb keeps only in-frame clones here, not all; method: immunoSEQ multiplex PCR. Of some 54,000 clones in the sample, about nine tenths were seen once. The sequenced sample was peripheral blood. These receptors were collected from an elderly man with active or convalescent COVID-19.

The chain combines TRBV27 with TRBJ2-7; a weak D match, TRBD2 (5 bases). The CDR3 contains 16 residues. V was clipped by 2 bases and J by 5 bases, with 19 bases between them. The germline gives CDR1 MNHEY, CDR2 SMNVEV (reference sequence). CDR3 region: CASSLGDRGVGHEQYF. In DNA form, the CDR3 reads TGTGCCAGCAGTTTAGGTGACCGGGGTGTGGGCCACGAGCAGTACTTC.

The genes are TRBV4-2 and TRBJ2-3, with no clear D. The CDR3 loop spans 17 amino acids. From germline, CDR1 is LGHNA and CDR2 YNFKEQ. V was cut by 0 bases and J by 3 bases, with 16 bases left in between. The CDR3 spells CASSQELITIATDTQYF. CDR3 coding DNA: TGTGCCAGCAGCCAAGAACTGATAACTATCGCAACAGATACGCAGTATTTT.

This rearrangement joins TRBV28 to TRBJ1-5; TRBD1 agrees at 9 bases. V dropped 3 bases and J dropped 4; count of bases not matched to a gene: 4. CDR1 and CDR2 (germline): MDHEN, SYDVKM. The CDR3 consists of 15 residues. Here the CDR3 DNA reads TGTGCCAGCAGTTTCCGGACAGGGGAGAATCAGCCCCAGCATTTT. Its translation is CASSFRTGENQPQHF.

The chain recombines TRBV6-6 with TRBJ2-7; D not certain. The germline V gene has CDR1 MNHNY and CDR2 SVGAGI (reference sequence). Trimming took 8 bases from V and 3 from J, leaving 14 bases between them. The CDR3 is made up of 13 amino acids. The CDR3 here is CASGEPHFYEQYF. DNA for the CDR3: TGTGCCAGCGGAGAGCCTCACTTCTACGAGCAGTACTTC.

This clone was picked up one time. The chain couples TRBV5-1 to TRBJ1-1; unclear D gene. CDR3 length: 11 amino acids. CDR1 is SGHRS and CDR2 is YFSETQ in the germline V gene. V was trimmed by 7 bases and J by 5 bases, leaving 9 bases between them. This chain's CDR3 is CASSRDTEAFF. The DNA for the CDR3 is TGCGCCAGCTCGCGGGATACTGAAGCTTTCTTT. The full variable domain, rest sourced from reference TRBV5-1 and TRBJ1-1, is KAGVTQTPRYLIKTRGQQVTLSCSPISGHRSVSWYQQTPGQGLQFLFEYFSETQRNKGNFPGRFSGRQFSNSRSEMNVSTLELGDSALYLCASSRDTEAFFGQGTRLTVV.

CDR3 sequence: CASSPEGLAGDFGETQYF. For the CDR3, the DNA is TGCGCCAGCAGCCCCGAGGGTCTAGCGGGAGACTTTGGAGAGACCCAGTACTTC. This sequence joins TRBV5-1 and TRBJ2-5; 10 positions agree with TRBD2. The CDR3 runs 18 residues. With V trimmed by 4 bases and J by 4 bases, 16 bases remained unmatched. Germline V gene sequence: CDR1 SGHRS, CDR2 YFSETQ.

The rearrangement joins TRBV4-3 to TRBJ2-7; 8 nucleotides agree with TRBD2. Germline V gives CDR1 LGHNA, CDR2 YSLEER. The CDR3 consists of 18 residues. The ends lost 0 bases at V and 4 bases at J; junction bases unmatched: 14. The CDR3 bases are TGCGCCAGCAGCCAAGATAGGGAGCGGGAGCTCCAAAATTACGAGCAGTACTTC. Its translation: CASSQDRERELQNYEQYF.

CDR3 amino acids: CASSQHRQHNLSNQPQHF. The CDR3, as DNA: TGTGCCAGCAGCCAACACAGACAGCACAACCTTAGCAATCAGCCCCAGCATTTT. The chain uses TRBV3-1 (or the pseudogene TRBV3-2) and TRBJ1-5; perhaps TRBD1 as D (5 bases). Trimming removed 2 bases at V and 0 bases at J, with 17 bases between. The CDR3 spans 18 residues. Germline loops: CDR1 LGHDT, CDR2 YNNKEL (reference sequence).

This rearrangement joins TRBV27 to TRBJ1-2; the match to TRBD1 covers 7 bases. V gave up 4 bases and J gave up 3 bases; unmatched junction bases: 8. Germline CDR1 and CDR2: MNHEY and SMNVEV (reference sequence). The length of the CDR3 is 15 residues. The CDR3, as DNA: TGTGCCAGCAGTTCCCGACAGGGCGGCGACTATGGCTACACCTTC. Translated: CASSSRQGGDYGYTF.

The CDR3 coding sequence is TGTGCCAGCAGCCGAGACAGGGGCCCTCAGCCCCAGCATTTT. Its translation is CASSRDRGPQPQHF. The rearrangement joins TRBV6-2 or TRBV6-3 to TRBJ1-5, with 8 bases fitting TRBD1. After removal of 6 bases from V and 6 bases from J, the junction contained 7 bases not matched to a gene. Germline assignment: CDR1 MNHEY and CDR2 SVGEGT. The CDR3 runs 14 residues.

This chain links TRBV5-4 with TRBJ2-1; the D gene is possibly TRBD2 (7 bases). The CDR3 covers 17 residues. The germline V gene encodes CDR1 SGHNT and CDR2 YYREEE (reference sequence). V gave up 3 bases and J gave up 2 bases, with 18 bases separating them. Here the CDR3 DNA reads TGTGCCAGCAGCTGGGGGGGCGGGCTTGGGCCCTACAATGAGCAGTTCTTC. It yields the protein CASSWGGGLGPYNEQFF.

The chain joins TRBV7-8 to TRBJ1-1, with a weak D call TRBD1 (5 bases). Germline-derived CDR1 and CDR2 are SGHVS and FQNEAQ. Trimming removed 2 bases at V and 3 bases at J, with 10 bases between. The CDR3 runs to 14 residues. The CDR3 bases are TGTGCCAGCAGCTTAAATGGGGCGGACACTGAAGCTTTCTTT. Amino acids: CASSLNGADTEAFF. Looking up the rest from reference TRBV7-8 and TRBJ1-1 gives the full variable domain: GAGVSQSPRYKVAKRGQDVALRCDPISGHVSLFWYQQALGQGPEFLTYFQNEAQLDKSGLPSDRFFAERPEGSVSTLKIQRTQQEDSAVYLCASSLNGADTEAFFGQGTRLTVV.

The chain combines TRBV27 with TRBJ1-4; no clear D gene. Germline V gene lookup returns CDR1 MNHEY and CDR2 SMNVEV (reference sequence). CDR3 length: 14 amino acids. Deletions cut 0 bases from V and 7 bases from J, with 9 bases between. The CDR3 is CASSLSASAEKLFF. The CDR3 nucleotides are TGTGCCAGCAGTTTATCGGCGAGCGCTGAAAAACTGTTTTTT.